The 21 T cell receptor beta chains below all came from one sample that was sequenced in a study of PD-1 blockade in mismatch repair-deficient tumors. Data came from immunoSEQ multiplex PCR; TCRdb stores just in-frame clones and leaves some out. The profile covers some 48,000 clones, with roughly 80% appearing a single time and roughly 8% taken by the ten largest. The input for sequencing was peripheral blood, taken roughly 21 weeks after starting pembrolizumab. The receptors derive from an adult with mismatch repair-deficient cancer.

The V call is TRBV30, the J call TRBJ2-2, with D unresolved. Per the germline V gene, CDR1 is GTSNPN and CDR2 is SVGIG (reference sequence). Trimming shortened V by 2 bases and J by 6 bases, and 13 bases separated the two germline ends. The CDR3 is made up of 14 amino acids. CDR3 bases: TGTGCCTGGAGTTCCTTATTCGGTTCCGGGGAGCTGTTTTTT. Translating it yields CAWSSLFGSGELFF.

The CDR3 reads CAWRVGGLDSNQPQHF. CDR3 sequence (DNA): TGTGCCTGGAGGGTGGGGGGTCTGGATTCGAATCAGCCCCAGCATTTT. The V gene is TRBV30, the J gene TRBJ1-5; weak D call: TRBD1 (5 bases). The germline V gene encodes CDR1 GTSNPN and CDR2 SVGIG (reference sequence). The CDR3 extends over 16 amino acids. Trimming shortened V by 3 bases and J by 4 bases, and 19 bases separated the two germline ends.

The rearrangement joins TRBV7-2 to TRBJ1-2, with 8 nucleotides matching TRBD1. Per germline, CDR1 SGHTA and CDR2 FQGNSA. With V trimmed by 5 bases and J by 3 bases, 5 bases remained unmatched. CDR3 size: 14 residues. The CDR3 bases are TGTGCCAGCAGCCCGGGGACAGGTCACTATGGCTACACCTTC. Protein: CASSPGTGHYGYTF.

This clone was counted between two and nine times. The rearrangement joins TRBV2 to TRBJ1-5; perhaps TRBD1 as D (6 bases). The V end lost 3 bases, the J end lost 4 bases, and 19 bases lay between the germline ends. CDR3 length: 17 amino acids. Germline V CDR1 and CDR2: SNHLY, FYNNEI. CDR3 loop: CASSDALGGAWNQPQHF. The CDR3 DNA sequence: TGTGCCAGCAGTGATGCCCTTGGGGGGGCTTGGAATCAGCCCCAGCATTTT.

V is TRBV5-1 and J is TRBJ1-3; 7 nucleotides match TRBD1. V lost 5 bases, J lost 4 bases, and 9 bases stayed unmatched. Germline values: CDR1 SGHRS, CDR2 YFSETQ. This CDR3 has 15 amino acids. CDR3 region: CASSLQGLEGNTIYF. The CDR3 bases are TGCGCCAGCAGTCTACAGGGGTTAGAAGGAAACACCATATATTTT.

This rearrangement joins TRBV28 to TRBJ2-1; 7 positions agree with TRBD1. Germline V CDR1 and CDR2: MDHEN, SYDVKM. This CDR3 is 15 amino acids long. J lost 4 bases, V lost 1 base, and 4 bases had no gene match. In DNA, the CDR3 is TGTGCCAGCAGTTTATCTGGGACAGAATACAATGAGCAGTTCTTC. Residues: CASSLSGTEYNEQFF.

The chain combines TRBV30 with TRBJ2-2, with D hard to call. This CDR3 is built from 13 residues. The germline CDR1 and CDR2 sequences are GTSNPN and SVGIG (reference sequence). The ends were cut back, 0 bases at V and 6 bases at J, with 8 bases in the middle. Written as DNA, the CDR3 is TGTGCCTGGAGTGTACATGGTGCCGGGGAGCTGTTTTTT. It yields the protein CAWSVHGAGELFF.

The chain employs TRBV7-5 and TRBJ2-7. TRBV7-5 is noted as a pseudogene. This CDR3 has 13 residues. CDR3 region: CASSLIDSYEQYF. DNA for the CDR3: TGTGCCAGCAGCTTGATCGATTCCTACGAGCAGTACTTC.

The J gene is TRBJ2-7, the V gene TRBV7-9, with D perhaps TRBD1 (6 bases). The V end was cut by 2 bases, the J end by 3 bases, with 8 bases between. Germline V CDR1 and CDR2: SEHNR, FQNEAQ (reference sequence). The CDR3 length is 13 residues. CDR3 sequence: CASSLPQGYEQYF. The CDR3 DNA reads as TGTGCCAGCAGCTTACCACAGGGCTACGAGCAGTACTTC.

This clone was recorded a few times. J is TRBJ2-5 and V is TRBV5-1, with no clear D. V lost 4 bases, J lost 4 bases, and 11 bases lay in between. Germline V CDR1 and CDR2: SGHRS, YFSETQ. CDR3 size: 13 residues. The CDR3 DNA sequence: TGCGCCAGCAGCATACGGACGGGAGAGACCCAGTACTTC. Its protein product is CASSIRTGETQYF.

The rearrangement uses TRBV9 and TRBJ2-3; possibly TRBD1 for D (5 bases). Germline loops: CDR1 SGDLS, CDR2 YYNGEE. The V end was cut by 3 bases, the J end by 4 bases, with 6 bases between. The CDR3 contains 12 residues. For the CDR3, the DNA is TGTGCCAGCAGCGAGGGGCCAGATACGCAGTATTTT. Amino acid sequence: CASSEGPDTQYF.

The chain is built from TRBV27 and TRBJ1-1; the match to TRBD1 covers 7 bases. The CDR3 sequence is 16 residues long. Unmatched junction bases numbered 13, after V lost 8 bases and J lost 1 base. Per germline, CDR1 MNHEY and CDR2 SMNVEV (reference sequence). The CDR3 loop is CASRPRGGSGNTEAFF. CDR3 DNA: TGTGCCAGCCGTCCCAGGGGGGGGTCTGGGAACACTGAAGCTTTCTTT.

V gene TRBV30 combines with J gene TRBJ2-7; D ambiguous. This CDR3 contains 13 residues. Germline loops: CDR1 GTSNPN, CDR2 SVGIG (reference sequence). V lost 0 bases, J lost 3 bases, and 9 bases lay in between. CDR3 coding DNA: TGTGCCTGGAGTGTAAGTCTCTACTACGAGCAGTACTTC. Amino acids: CAWSVSLYYEQYF.

The chain recombines TRBV19 with TRBJ2-3, with 9 bases fitting TRBD1. After removal of 6 bases from V and 2 bases from J, the junction contained 3 bases not matched to a gene. Germline assignment: CDR1 LNHDA and CDR2 SQIVND (reference sequence). The CDR3 extends over 14 amino acids. CDR3 nucleotide sequence: TGTGCCAGTAGAAGACAGGGGGTCACAGATACGCAGTATTTT. This gives the protein CASRRQGVTDTQYF. Together with reference TRBV19 and TRBJ2-3, the CDR3 gives the full variable domain: DGGITQSPKYLFRKEGQNVTLSCEQNLNHDAMYWYRQDPGQGLRLIYYSQIVNDFQKGDIAEGYSVSREKKESFPLTVTSAQKNPTAFYLCASRRQGVTDTQYFGPGTRLTVL.

The chain has TRBV9 and TRBJ2-3, with D unresolved. CDR1 is SGDLS and CDR2 is YYNGEE in the germline V gene. Deletions cut 0 bases from V and 3 bases from J, with 8 bases between. The CDR3 is 14 residues long. CDR3: CASSVERGTDTQYF. In DNA form, the CDR3 reads TGTGCCAGCAGCGTAGAACGAGGAACAGATACGCAGTATTTT. Full variable domain (remainder filled in from reference TRBV9 and TRBJ2-3): DSGVTQTPKHLITATGQRVTLRCSPRSGDLSVYWYQQSLDQGLQFLIQYYNGEERAKGNILERFSAQQFPDLHSELNLSSLELGDSALYFCASSVERGTDTQYFGPGTRLTVL.

The chain recombines TRBV29-1 with TRBJ2-2; 11 nucleotides match TRBD1. J gave up 10 bases and V 1 base, and 2 bases lay outside the gene matches. Germline V gives CDR1 SQVTM, CDR2 ANQGSEA. The CDR3 covers 13 residues. CDR3 sequence: CSVEGDRGKELFF. The CDR3, as DNA: TGCAGCGTTGAAGGGGACAGGGGGAAGGAGCTGTTTTTT.

This chain joins TRBV6-1 and TRBJ2-7, with 7 bases matching TRBD2. Looked up from germline, CDR1 is MNHNS and CDR2 is SASEGT. The CDR3 spans 14 residues. After removal of 5 bases from V and 3 bases from J, the junction contained 7 bases not matched to a gene. The CDR3 region is CASSLGGASYEQYF. CDR3 DNA: TGTGCCAGCAGTCTGGGAGGGGCCAGCTACGAGCAGTACTTC.

The chain is built from TRBV11-1 and TRBJ2-5; TRBD1 matches at 7 bases. CDR1 and CDR2 from the germline V gene are SGHAT and FQDESV (reference sequence). This CDR3 region has 15 residues. Germline trimming cut 6 bases from V and 6 bases from J; bases unmatched to any gene: 13. CDR3 sequence reads: CASSISGGIEKTQYF. The CDR3 DNA follows: TGTGCCAGCAGTATTTCAGGGGGAATTGAAAAGACCCAGTACTTC.

This clone was observed a few times. This chain connects TRBV10-1 to TRBJ2-7, with TRBD1 matching 7 bases. V shed 3 bases, J shed 4 bases, and the junction held 12 bases outside the gene matches. From germline, CDR1 is WNHNN and CDR2 SYGVQD (reference sequence). The CDR3 is 16 amino acids. CDR3 coding DNA: TGCGCCAGCAGTGAACTTCCCTTAAACAGGGGTTACGAGCAGTACTTC. It is translated as CASSELPLNRGYEQYF.

The chain is built from TRBV4-3 and TRBJ1-2, with a weak D call TRBD1 (5 bases). This CDR3 spans 13 amino acids. V shed 4 bases and J shed 8 bases, with 14 bases lying between them. Germline V gives CDR1 LGHNA, CDR2 YSLEER. CDR3 coding DNA: TGCGCCAGCAGCCGCGGGGACCTCACGGGCTACACCTTC. It translates to CASSRGDLTGYTF.

The V gene is TRBV7-9, the J gene TRBJ1-2; D ambiguous. Germline CDR1 reads SEHNR; CDR2 reads FQNEAQ (reference sequence). With 5 bases removed from V and 2 bases from J, the gap between germline ends came to 6 bases. CDR3 length: 12 amino acids. CDR3 in DNA: TGTGCCAGCAGCGGAGAGAACTATGGCTACACCTTC. Protein sequence: CASSGENYGYTF.